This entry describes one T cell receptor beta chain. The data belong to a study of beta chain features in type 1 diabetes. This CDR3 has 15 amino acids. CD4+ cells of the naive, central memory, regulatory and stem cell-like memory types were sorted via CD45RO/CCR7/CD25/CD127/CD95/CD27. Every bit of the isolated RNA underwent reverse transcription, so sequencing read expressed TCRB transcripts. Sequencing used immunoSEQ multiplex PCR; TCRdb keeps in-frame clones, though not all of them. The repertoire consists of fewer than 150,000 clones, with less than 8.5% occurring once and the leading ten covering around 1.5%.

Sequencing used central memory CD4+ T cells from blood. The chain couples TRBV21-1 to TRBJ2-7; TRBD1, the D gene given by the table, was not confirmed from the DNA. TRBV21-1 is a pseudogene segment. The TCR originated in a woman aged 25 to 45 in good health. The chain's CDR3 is CASSSRDRGPYEQYF. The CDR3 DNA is TGTGCCAGCAGCAGCCGGGACAGGGGTCCCTACGAGCAGTACTTC.